This T cell receptor (beta chain) derives from a study of PD-L1 blockade in urothelial cancer. This table comes from immunoSEQ multiplex PCR, and its TCRdb copy is limited to in-frame clones, with some not included. The table lists 60,000 to 85,000 clones, roughly 87% of them singletons, with under 6% in the top ten. This clone was observed a handful of times. Here the sequenced sample was PBMCs, taken around atezolizumab (anti-PD-L1) treatment. This TCR derives from a woman aged 70 to 79 with urothelial cancer.

CDR3 sequence: CASSLGGTTTDTQYF. As DNA, the CDR3 is TGTGCCAGCAGCTTAGGCGGGACGACCACAGATACGCAGTATTTT. The chain combines TRBV7-9 with TRBJ2-3, with a tentative D call TRBD2 (6 bases). The CDR3 has 15 residues. Germline V CDR1 and CDR2: SEHNR, FQNEAQ (reference sequence). V was clipped by 1 base and J by 2 bases, with 10 bases between them.